This T cell receptor beta chain comes out of a study of early T cells in non-severe SARS-CoV-2 infection. This clonotype was counted many times. CDR3 length: 15 residues. Germline lookup yields CDR1 DFQATT and CDR2 SNEGSKA (reference sequence). V was clipped by 3 bases and J by 0 bases, with 12 bases between them. TCRdb reprocessed the 5' RACE reads via MiXCR and lists one record per CDR3 protein. Of some 77,000 distinct CDR3 sequences in the sample, 5% were seen once. This TCR was sampled from an adult who was a healthcare worker with PCR-confirmed SARS-CoV-2 infection or an uninfected control (not recorded which). The chain is built from TRBV20-1 and TRBJ1-5; D gene unclear. This specimen was whole blood, taken at baseline. In DNA, the CDR3 is TGCAGTGCTAGGGCTCGCAGCGATAGCAATCAGCCCCAGCATTTT. Translation gives CSARARSDSNQPQHF.